This T cell receptor (beta chain) was recorded in a study of cytotoxic CD8 clonotypes in ibrutinib-treated CLL (dated by TCRdb to the early 2020s). Notes on the research overall: In this cohort, approximately 15 patients were treatment-naive and about ten were relapsed/refractory, while about 18 had unmutated IGHV. On average, each sample yielded around 270,000 productive templates and tens of thousands of productive rearrangements. Cryopreserved peripheral blood mononuclear cells were obtained prior to treatment, at the time of response, and at either disease progression or sustained remission. Responses were partial in about 25 patients and complete in 2; after median around 68 months follow-up, some 14 stayed in remission and 12 progressed. Of the 85 to 95 participants in the trial, roughly 25 had longitudinal samples available. Response samples were obtained after a median of 12 months of treatment, with a range of roughly 6 to 40 months. All remission and progressive disease samples were collected while patients were still receiving ibrutinib. Results and caveats for the whole study, not just this receptor: Public clonotypes were found to be uncommon and were observed to contract or remain stable during treatment; the increase in clonality was shown to reflect expansion of private clonotypes at ibrutinib response. At baseline, clonality was higher than in age-matched healthy donors and showed a strong correlation with circulating CD8+ T-cell counts. An increase in clonality was observed at ibrutinib response, with clonality remaining stable during sustained remission and falling back toward baseline at progression. Lymph node repertoires were not examined, and the timing of sampling was not matched between patients in sustained remission and those whose disease progressed.

Taken from the germline V gene, the CDR1 and CDR2 loops are MDHEN and SYDVKM. V and J are trimmed by 6 bases and 6 bases, and the gene matches miss 7 bases of the junction. There are 14 amino acids in the CDR3, from cysteine to phenylalanine inclusive. Only the CDR3 region is kept as DNA, spanning 42 bases read in frame from base 1. On a MiSeq, deep resolution sequencing aimed for a depth between 1 in 1 million and 1 in 200,000 T cells, with each clonotype covered 10x on average. The immunoSEQ hsTCRB Kit was used to generate TCR beta libraries. On the study's bioinformatics: ImmunoSEQ Data Assistant and ImmunoSEQ Analyzer were used for data analysis, and V, D and J genes were assigned according to IMGT definitions. Clonality, which ranges from 0 to 1, was calculated by subtracting the normalized Shannon entropy of productive rearrangement frequencies from one. Only overrepresented clonotypes making up at least 0.05% of the repertoire of each patient were included in the public clonotype analysis. Some 13 age-matched healthy donor repertoires from immuneACCESS served as clonality controls. The clones in this table, taken by TCRdb from immuneACCESS, are in-frame only. Not every clone is retained; where verified, under half of the shortfall comes from an unresolved V gene, and the cause of the rest is unknown. D and trimming come from the DNA, and the V and J calls and clone size come from that table. A total of around 140,000 clones appear in this sample, 70% to 80% of them only once. The top ten hold 5.1% of the sample.

The time point label corresponds to: roughly 25 months on ibrutinib. For TCR beta library preparation, roughly 2.1 micrograms of genomic DNA was extracted from cryopreserved PBMCs. Longitudinal blood samples from CLL patients on ibrutinib monotherapy underwent high-throughput TCR beta sequencing. The patients took part in an open-label, single-center phase 2 trial of ibrutinib monotherapy. This clone was counted between two and nine times. Its antigen remains undetermined. Base qualities are not recorded, but no much larger clone differs from it by a single base. The source was PBMCs, collected after 24 months of ibrutinib treatment. This TCR derives from a human donor with chronic lymphocytic leukemia. Rearrangement joined TRBV28 to TRBJ1-4, with 7 bases aligning to TRBD1. The CDR3 reads CASSPTGWDEKLFF. At the DNA level, the sequence is TGTGCCAGCAGCCCGACAGGGTGGGATGAAAAACTGTTTTTT.